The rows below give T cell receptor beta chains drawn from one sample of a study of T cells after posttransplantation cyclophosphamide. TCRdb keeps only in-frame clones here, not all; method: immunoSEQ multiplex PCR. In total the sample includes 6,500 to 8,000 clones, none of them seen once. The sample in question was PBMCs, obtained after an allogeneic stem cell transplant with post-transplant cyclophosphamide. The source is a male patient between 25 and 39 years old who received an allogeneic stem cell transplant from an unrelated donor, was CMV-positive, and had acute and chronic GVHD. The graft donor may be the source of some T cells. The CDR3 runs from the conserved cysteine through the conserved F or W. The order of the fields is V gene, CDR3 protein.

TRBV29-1	CSVVRLAGGSYEQYF
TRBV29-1	CSALLPNTEAFF
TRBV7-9	CASSLTSGDPYTQYF
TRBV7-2	CASSSRATQGWGQFF
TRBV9	CASSPQGVGDEQYF
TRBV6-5	CASSYDRGQPQHF
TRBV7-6	CASSLAGGSGANVLTF
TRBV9	CASSGQGNNQPQHF
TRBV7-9	CASSSAEGGGRGNIQYF
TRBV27	CASSPRGLVSYNEQFF
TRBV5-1	CASSSGTVDEQYF
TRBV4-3	CASSQSPARETQYF
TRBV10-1	CATIPPAGEFSYEQYF
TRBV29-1	CSVGTSGGYEQYF
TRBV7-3	CASSPTDRGLDEAFF
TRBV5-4	CASSLFGGRPYEQYF
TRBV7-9	CASSLAGTGGEQYF
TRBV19	CASHRDRDNGYTF
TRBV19	CASSGGSRGNTEAFF
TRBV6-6	CASSYPREGTYEQYF
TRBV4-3	CASSRSLRTGGGEQYF
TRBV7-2	CASSLSRAADEQYF
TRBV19	CASSRWRQGDQPQHF
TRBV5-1	CASSLELAGGRNTGELFF
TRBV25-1	CASSEWGGQNTEAFF
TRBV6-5	CASSKGLHSYEQYF
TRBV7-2	CASRSGSGSSKAKNIQYF
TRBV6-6	CASRPLAGGNYEQYF
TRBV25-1	CASSPQMNRTYQETQYF
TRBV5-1	CASSLARESGYGYTF
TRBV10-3	CAISEQGQGGEKLFF
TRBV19	CASSIETYEAFF
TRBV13	CASSAGLTNGQFF